These 14 T cell receptor beta chains came from one sample sequenced in a study of blood T cell repertoires in COVID-19. Sequenced by immunoSEQ multiplex PCR; TCRdb stores in-frame clones only, minus some. The sample lists 260,000 or so clones; roughly 89% were seen once. Sequencing was performed on PBMCs or T cells enriched from blood (not recorded which). The source is a woman in her twenties or thirties with acute COVID-19.

The chain carries TRBV5-1 and TRBJ2-5, with 9 bases that match TRBD2. CDR3 length: 15 amino acids. The germline gives CDR1 SGHRS, CDR2 YFSETQ. J was trimmed by 3 bases and V by 8 bases; bases with no gene match: 11. CDR3 sequence: CASIFSGGVEETQYF. The CDR3 DNA follows: TGCGCCAGTATTTTTAGCGGGGGTGTAGAAGAGACCCAGTACTTC.

The CDR3 here is CASSQTGTAYGYTF. CDR3 nucleotides: TGTGCCAGCAGCCAAACCGGGACAGCCTATGGCTACACCTTC. The chain couples TRBV3-1 (or the pseudogene TRBV3-2) to TRBJ1-2; 7 bases map to TRBD1. The CDR3 is 14 amino acids. The V gene's germline CDR1 is LGHDT and CDR2 YNNKEL (reference sequence). The J segment lost 4 bases and the V segment lost 2 bases, leaving 4 bases of the junction unmatched.

The chain joins TRBV19 to TRBJ1-2; D is uncertain. The CDR3 extends over 17 amino acids. In germline, CDR1 is LNHDA, CDR2 SQIVND (reference sequence). Trimming shortened V by 6 bases and J by 0 bases, and 20 bases separated the two germline ends. This chain's CDR3 is CASSSGERDRTNYGYTF. The CDR3 DNA sequence: TGTGCCAGTAGCTCCGGAGAGAGGGATCGAACTAACTATGGCTACACCTTC.

The chain has TRBV27 and TRBJ2-3; 9 bases match TRBD2. This CDR3 has 17 amino acids. V gave up 2 bases and J gave up 2 bases; unmatched junction bases: 8. Germline assignment: CDR1 MNHEY and CDR2 SMNVEV (reference sequence). CDR3 DNA sequence: TGTGCCAGCAGTTTACAAGGGCTAGCGGGAATCACAGATACGCAGTATTTT. This translates into CASSLQGLAGITDTQYF.

The chain carries TRBV4-3 and TRBJ1-5, with 7 bases matching TRBD1. This CDR3 is 15 amino acids long. Germline V gene lookup returns CDR1 LGHNA and CDR2 YSLEER. V was clipped by 0 bases and J by 4 bases; unmatched bases: 3. The CDR3 DNA reads as TGCGCCAGCAGCCAAGACAGGGGGAGAAATCAGCCCCAGCATTTT. It is translated as CASSQDRGRNQPQHF.

CDR3 sequence (DNA): TGTGCCAGCAGCCACACAGGGGGCGCGGGTGAAAAACTGTTTTTT. It translates to CASSHTGGAGEKLFF. The rearrangement uses TRBV5-4 and TRBJ1-4; 9 bases match TRBD1. The V and J ends lost 4 bases and 7 bases, in that order; junction bases with no gene match: 8. The CDR3 loop spans 15 amino acids. Germline V gives CDR1 SGHNT, CDR2 YYREEE (reference sequence).

V is TRBV15 and J is TRBJ2-1; tentative D call: TRBD1 (6 bases). Germline assignment: CDR1 LNHNV and CDR2 YYDKDF (reference sequence). V lost 4 bases to trimming and J lost 4 bases, with 14 bases between them. The CDR3 totals 15 residues. The CDR3 here is CATSTPKGVYNEQFF. The CDR3 DNA follows: TGTGCCACCAGCACCCCAAAGGGGGTTTACAATGAGCAGTTCTTC.

The rearrangement links TRBV27 to TRBJ1-1; unclear D gene. Per germline, CDR1 MNHEY and CDR2 SMNVEV (reference sequence). V dropped 9 bases and J dropped 1 base, with 9 bases sitting between them. This CDR3 is built from 12 residues. CDR3 sequence reads: CASFTANTEAFF. CDR3 DNA sequence: TGTGCCAGTTTTACAGCGAACACTGAAGCTTTCTTT.

This rearrangement joins TRBV5-5 to TRBJ1-5, with a weak D call TRBD1 (6 bases). Germline lookup yields CDR1 SGHKS and CDR2 YYEKEE (reference sequence). V gave up 3 bases and J gave up 0 bases, with 22 bases separating them. CDR3 length equals 19 residues. CDR3 nucleotide sequence: TGTGCCAGCAGCTGGGGAACAGGGTCGGGCCTCTATAGCAATCAGCCCCAGCATTTT. Translating it yields CASSWGTGSGLYSNQPQHF. Combining the CDR3 with reference TRBV5-5 and TRBJ1-5 gives the whole variable domain DAGVTQSPTHLIKTRGQQVTLRCSPISGHKSVSWYQQVLGQGPQFIFQYYEKEERGRGNFPDRFSARQFPNYSSELNVNALLLGDSALYLCASSWGTGSGLYSNQPQHFGDGTRLSIL.

This chain joins TRBV18 and TRBJ2-3; 10 bases align to TRBD2. V dropped 2 bases and J dropped 7; count of bases not matched to a gene: 15. The germline gives CDR1 KGHSH, CDR2 LQKENI. This CDR3 has 18 residues. CDR3 region: CASSPTRTSGGSWNTQYF. DNA of the CDR3: TGTGCCAGCTCACCAACCCGGACTAGCGGAGGAAGTTGGAATACGCAGTATTTT. Complete variable domain (other parts from reference TRBV18 and TRBJ2-3): NAGVMQNPRHLVRRRGQEARLRCSPMKGHSHVYWYRQLPEEGLKFMVYLQKENIIDESGMPKERFSAEFPKEGPSILRIQQVVRGDSAAYFCASSPTRTSGGSWNTQYFGPGTRLTVL.

The V and J genes are TRBV7-9 and TRBJ1-6; D uncertain. The CDR3 sequence is 13 residues long. Per the germline V gene, CDR1 is SEHNR and CDR2 is FQNEAQ (reference sequence). V shed 1 base and J shed 9 bases, with 7 bases lying between them. The CDR3 sequence: CASSLERGSPLHF. The CDR3 DNA reads TGTGCCAGCAGCTTAGAACGAGGTTCACCCCTCCACTTT. Full variable domain (outside the CDR3, taken from reference TRBV7-9 and TRBJ1-6): DTGVSQNPRHKITKRGQNVTFRCDPISEHNRLYWYRQTLGQGPEFLTYFQNEAQLEKSRLLSDRFSAERPKGSFSTLEIQRTEQGDSAMYLCASSLERGSPLHFGNGTRLTVT.

V and J are TRBV2 and TRBJ1-1; maybe TRBD1 (5 bases). Trimming stripped 9 bases from V and 4 bases from J, with 15 bases between. Germline lookup yields CDR1 SNHLY and CDR2 FYNNEI. This CDR3 comprises 13 residues. As DNA, the CDR3 is TGTGCCAGTGGGAGGGACGGGAGCACTGAAGCTTTCTTT. The encoded protein is CASGRDGSTEAFF. The full variable domain, rest sourced from reference TRBV2 and TRBJ1-1, is EPEVTQTPSHQVTQMGQEVILRCVPISNHLYFYWYRQILGQKVEFLVSFYNNEISEKSEIFDDQFSVERPDGSNFTLKIRSTKLEDSAMYFCASGRDGSTEAFFGQGTRLTVV.

The chain employs TRBV5-1 and TRBJ1-1; 9 nucleotides agree with TRBD1. The germline V gene has CDR1 SGHRS and CDR2 YFSETQ. This CDR3 contains 15 residues. J gave up 0 bases and V 5 bases, and 5 bases lay outside the gene matches. The CDR3 DNA sequence: TGCGCCAGCAGATGGGGGACAGGGATGAACACTGAAGCTTTCTTT. Protein: CASRWGTGMNTEAFF.

This chain joins TRBV2 and TRBJ1-1; maybe TRBD1 (5 bases). The CDR3 has 15 amino acids. The V gene lost 4 bases and the J gene lost 0 bases, with 12 bases spanning the gap. Germline V gene data show CDR1 as SNHLY and CDR2 as FYNNEI. The CDR3: CASSVSGILNTEAFF. In DNA, the CDR3 is TGTGCCAGCAGTGTCTCAGGGATTTTGAACACTGAAGCTTTCTTT.